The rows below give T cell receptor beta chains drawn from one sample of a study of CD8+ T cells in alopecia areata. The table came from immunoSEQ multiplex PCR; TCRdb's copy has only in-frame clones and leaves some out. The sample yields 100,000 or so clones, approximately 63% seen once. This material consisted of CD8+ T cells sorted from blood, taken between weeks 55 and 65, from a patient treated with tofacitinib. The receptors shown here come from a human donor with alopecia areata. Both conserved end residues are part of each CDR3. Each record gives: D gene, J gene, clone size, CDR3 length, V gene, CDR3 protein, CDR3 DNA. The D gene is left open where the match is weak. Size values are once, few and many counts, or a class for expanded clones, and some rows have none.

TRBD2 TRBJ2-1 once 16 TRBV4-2 CASSQPTSGGGRRQFF TGTGCCAGCAGCCAACCGACTAGCGGGGGTGGCCGTCGGCAGTTCTTC
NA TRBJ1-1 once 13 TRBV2 CASIPRGVAEAFF TGTGCCAGCATACCGCGAGGGGTAGCTGAAGCTTTCTTT
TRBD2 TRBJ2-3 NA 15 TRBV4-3 CASSRSSGGTDTQYF TGCGCCAGCAGCCGATCTAGCGGGGGCACAGATACGCAGTATTTT
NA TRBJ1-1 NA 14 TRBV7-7 CASSSGPVNTEAFF TGTGCTAGCAGCTCAGGGCCTGTGAACACTGAAGCTTTCTTT
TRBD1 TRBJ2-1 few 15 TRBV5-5 CASSYRDRGHNEQFF TGTGCCAGCAGCTACCGGGACAGGGGGCACAATGAGCAGTTCTTC
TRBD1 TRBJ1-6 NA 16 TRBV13 CASSSRTGGNNSPLHF TGTGCCAGCAGCTCCAGGACAGGGGGGAATAATTCACCCCTCCACTTT
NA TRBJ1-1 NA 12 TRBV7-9 CASSSGPSEAFF TGTGCCAGCAGCTCGGGACCGAGTGAAGCTTTCTTT
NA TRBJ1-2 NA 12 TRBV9 CASSPPQVGYTF TGTGCCAGCAGCCCGCCACAGGTCGGCTACACCTTC
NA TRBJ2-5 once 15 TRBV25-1 CASSEWGVAQETQYF TGTGCCAGCAGTGAATGGGGGGTGGCCCAAGAGACCCAGTACTTC
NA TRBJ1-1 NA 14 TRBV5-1 CASSLGSGATEAFF TGCGCCAGCAGCTTGGGGTCGGGGGCCACTGAAGCTTTCTTT
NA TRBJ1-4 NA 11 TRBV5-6 CASSFDEKLFF TGTGCCAGCAGCTTTGATGAAAAACTGTTTTTT
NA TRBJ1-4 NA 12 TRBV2 CARGKRNEKLFF TGTGCCAGGGGAAAAAGGAATGAAAAACTGTTTTTT
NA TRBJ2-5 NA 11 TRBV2 CASSASETQYF TGTGCCAGCAGCGCCTCCGAGACCCAGTACTTC
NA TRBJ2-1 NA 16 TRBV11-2 CASSSESPRYYNEQFF TGTGCCAGCAGCTCCGAATCCCCCCGATACTACAATGAGCAGTTCTTC
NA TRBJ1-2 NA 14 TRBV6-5 CASSFGTGNYGYTF TGTGCCAGCAGTTTCGGGACGGGTAACTATGGCTACACCTTC
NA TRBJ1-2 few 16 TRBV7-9 CASSPVQGQLIYGYTF TGTGCCAGCAGCCCTGTCCAGGGACAACTCATCTATGGCTACACCTTC
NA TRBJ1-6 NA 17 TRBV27 CASRTYRAGVYNSPLHF TGTGCCAGCAGGACTTACAGGGCTGGGGTTTATAATTCACCCCTCCACTTT
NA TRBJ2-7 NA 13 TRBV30 CAWERARGYEQYF TGTGCCTGGGAACGGGCACGCGGCTACGAGCAGTACTTC
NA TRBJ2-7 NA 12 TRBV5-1 CASSSSGTEQYF TGCGCCAGCAGCTCCTCAGGGACCGAGCAGTACTTC
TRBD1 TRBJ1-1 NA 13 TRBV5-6 CASSSGQGPEAFF TGTGCCAGCAGCTCTGGACAGGGTCCGGAAGCTTTCTTT
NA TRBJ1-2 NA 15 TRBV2 CASSEGGGSKYGYTF TGTGCCAGCAGTGAAGGCGGCGGCAGCAAATATGGCTACACCTTC
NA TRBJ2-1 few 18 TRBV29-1 CSVEGVKGIIVHYNEQFF TGCAGCGTTGAGGGGGTGAAGGGGATAATAGTACATTACAATGAGCAGTTCTTC
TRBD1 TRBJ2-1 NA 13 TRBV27 CASSSDRAGEQFF TGTGCCAGCAGTTCCGACAGGGCTGGTGAGCAGTTCTTC
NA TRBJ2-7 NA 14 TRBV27 CASSKQASSYEQYF TGTGCCAGCAGTAAACAGGCCAGCTCCTACGAGCAGTACTTC
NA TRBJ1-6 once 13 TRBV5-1 CASSNRGNSPLHF TGCGCCAGCAGTAATCGTGGGAATTCACCCCTCCACTTT
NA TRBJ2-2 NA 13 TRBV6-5 CASSQKGPGELFF TGTGCCAGCAGTCAAAAAGGGCCTGGGGAGCTGTTTTTT
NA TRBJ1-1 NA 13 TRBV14 CASSQDRWNEAFF TGTGCCAGCAGCCAAGATCGGTGGAATGAAGCTTTCTTT
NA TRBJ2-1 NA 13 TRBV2 CASRGADYNEQFF TGTGCCAGCAGGGGGGCGGACTACAATGAGCAGTTCTTC
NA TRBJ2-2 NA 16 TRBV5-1 CASSLPWAGDTGELFF TGCGCCAGCAGCTTACCTTGGGCAGGAGACACCGGGGAGCTGTTTTTT
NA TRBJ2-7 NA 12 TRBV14 CASSPGSYEQYF TGTGCCAGCAGCCCAGGGTCCTACGAGCAGTACTTC
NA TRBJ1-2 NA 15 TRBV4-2 CASSQVSSGGYGYTF TGTGCCAGCAGCCAAGTCTCTTCTGGTGGCTATGGCTACACCTTC
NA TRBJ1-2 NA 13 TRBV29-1 CSVVLGALSGYTF TGCAGCGTTGTGCTAGGGGCCTTGTCCGGCTACACCTTC
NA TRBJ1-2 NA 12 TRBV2 CASMRRNYGYTF TGTGCCAGCATGCGCCGCAACTATGGCTACACCTTC
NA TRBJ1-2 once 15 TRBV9 CASSVAQASLHGYTF TGTGCCAGCAGCGTAGCTCAGGCATCCTTACATGGCTACACCTTC
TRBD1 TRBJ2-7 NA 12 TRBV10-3 CATRGTGVEQYF TGTGCCACCCGGGGGACAGGGGTCGAGCAGTACTTC
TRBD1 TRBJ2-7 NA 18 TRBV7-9 CASSDHPVGTVHSYEQYF TGTGCCAGCAGCGATCACCCAGTGGGGACAGTACACTCCTACGAGCAGTACTTC
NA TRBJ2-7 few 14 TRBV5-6 CASSLPSLAEQGDF TGTGCCAGCAGCTTGCCCTCCCTGGCCGAACAAGGGGACTTC
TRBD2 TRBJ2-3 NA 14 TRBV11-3 CASSSGGRGDTQYF TGTGCCAGCAGCTCAGGCGGGAGGGGAGATACGCAGTATTTT
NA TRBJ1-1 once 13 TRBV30 CAWSEGSGTEAFF TGTGCCTGGAGTGAGGGGTCGGGGACTGAAGCTTTCTTT
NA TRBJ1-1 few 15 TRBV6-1 CASSEPRGTASEAFF TGTGCCAGCAGTGAGCCCCGTGGGACGGCCTCTGAAGCTTTCTTT
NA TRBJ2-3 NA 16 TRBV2 CASRRIGGTSTDTQYF TGTGCCAGCAGGCGAATCGGCGGGACTAGCACAGATACGCAGTATTTT
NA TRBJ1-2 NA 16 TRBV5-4 CASSLDQGRGNYGYTF TGTGCCAGCAGCTTGGATCAGGGGCGGGGGAACTATGGCTACACCTTC
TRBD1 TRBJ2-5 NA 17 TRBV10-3 CAISESRDSVSLGTQYF TGTGCCATCAGTGAGTCCCGGGACAGCGTATCGTTGGGGACCCAGTACTTC
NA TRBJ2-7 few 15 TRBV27 CASSLVSRVEYEQYF TGTGCCAGCAGTTTGGTCTCCAGGGTTGAGTACGAGCAGTACTTC
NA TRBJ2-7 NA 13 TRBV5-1 CASRDPGAYEQYF TGCGCCAGCAGGGATCCGGGGGCCTACGAGCAGTACTTC
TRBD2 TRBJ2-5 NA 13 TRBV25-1 CASSDGGDKTQYF TGTGCCAGCAGTGACGGGGGGGACAAGACCCAGTACTTC
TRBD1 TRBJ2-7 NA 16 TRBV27 CASSGPGQGSYYEQYF TGTGCCAGCAGTGGGCCTGGACAGGGGTCGTACTACGAGCAGTACTTC
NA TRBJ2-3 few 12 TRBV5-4 CASSSAIDTQYF TGTGCCAGCAGCTCCGCAATAGATACGCAGTATTTT
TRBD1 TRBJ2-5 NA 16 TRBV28 CASSFWTGGQQETQYF TGTGCCAGCAGTTTTTGGACAGGGGGCCAACAAGAGACCCAGTACTTC
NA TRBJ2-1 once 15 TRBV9 CASSVYTGGGDEQFF TGTGCCAGCAGCGTATATACAGGGGGAGGGGATGAGCAGTTCTTC
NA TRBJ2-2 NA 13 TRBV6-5 CASSYQNTGELFF TGTGCCAGCAGTTACCAGAACACCGGGGAGCTGTTTTTT
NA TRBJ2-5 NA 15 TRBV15 CATSRDRQPGETQYF TGTGCCACCAGCAGAGATAGACAGCCCGGAGAGACCCAGTACTTC
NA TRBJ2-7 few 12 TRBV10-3 CASRGDGYEQYF TGTGCCTCCCGCGGTGACGGCTACGAGCAGTACTTC
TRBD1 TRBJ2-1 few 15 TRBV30 CAWILRGQGGSEQFF TGTGCCTGGATTCTTAGGGGACAGGGCGGCTCTGAGCAGTTCTTC
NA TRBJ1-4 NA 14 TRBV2 CASSRRIENEKLFF TGTGCCAGCAGTCGGCGGATAGAAAATGAAAAACTGTTTTTT
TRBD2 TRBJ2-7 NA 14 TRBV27 CASSLGGANYEQYF TGTGCCAGCAGTTTGGGAGGGGCCAACTACGAGCAGTACTTC
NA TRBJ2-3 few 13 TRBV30 CAWIPSSGDTQYF TGTGCCTGGATCCCTTCCTCAGGGGATACGCAGTATTTT